The present T cell receptor beta chain was sequenced within a study of regulatory T cells in long-lasting Graves disease. Across the whole study: Newly diagnosed Graves' patients had under 3 months of antithyroid drugs.

Relying on iRepertoire HTBI primers and Arm-PCR of CDR3 regions, the team built TCR beta libraries. TCRdb passed the multiplex PCR reads through MiXCR, listing each CDR3 protein once. The sample records 400,000 to 500,000 distinct CDR3 sequences, less than 20% being singletons. Germline V gene lookup returns CDR1 MNHEY and CDR2 SVGAGI. V dropped 0 bases and J dropped 5 bases, with 5 bases sitting between them. This CDR3 is built from 13 residues. The time point was: newly diagnosed GD, antithyroid drugs for less than 3 months. PBMC RNA served as the TCR library source. This clonotype was picked up a small number of times. The same sample was also used in a study of T cells in Graves' hyperthyroidism and ophthalmopathy. From that study: Patients counted as stable if ophthalmopathy did not develop within 18 months. Uncontrolled infection, other autoimmune disease, pregnancy or lactation led to exclusion.

This clonotype was sampled from a woman under 30 with Graves disease. The sequencing used peripheral blood mononuclear cells (PBMCs), collected at new diagnosis, from a patient treated with antithyroid drugs. This chain joins TRBV6-5 and TRBJ1-5; D remains ambiguous. Here the CDR3 DNA reads TGTGCCAGCAGTTACTCGTGGGATCAGCCCCAGCATTTT. Its protein product is CASSYSWDQPQHF.